Below are 7 T cell receptor beta chains sequenced from a single sample in a study of regulatory T cells in long-lasting Graves disease. The time point was: persistent/refractory GD, antithyroid drugs over 5 years with positive TRAb. The authors made the TCR library using RNA they extracted from PBMCs. Both iRepertoire HTBI primers and Arm-PCR of CDR3 regions were used to build the TCR beta libraries. TCRdb called the multiplex PCR reads again in MiXCR, with one record for every CDR3 protein. The table shows 450,000 or so distinct CDR3 sequences, with about a fifth occurring only once. Source: peripheral blood mononuclear cells (PBMCs), taken when the disease was refractory, from a patient treated with antithyroid drugs. These receptors were obtained from a female donor with Graves disease.

There are many counts of this clonotype. The CDR3 protein is CASRNGGVFSPLHF. The CDR3 DNA sequence: TGTGCCAGCCGAAACGGGGGAGTTTTTTCACCCCTCCACTTT. V is TRBV27 and J is TRBJ1-6, with D perhaps TRBD1 (5 bases). Germline assignment: CDR1 MNHEY and CDR2 SMNVEV (reference sequence). The CDR3 contains 14 residues. V lost 8 bases to trimming and J lost 9 bases, with 17 bases between them.

The chain uses TRBV6-1 and TRBJ1-1, with TRBD1 as a possible D gene (5 bases). V was trimmed by 6 bases and J by 8 bases, leaving 28 bases between them. The CDR3 consists of 17 residues. Germline CDR1 is MNHNS and CDR2 is SASEGT. CDR3 residues: CASSDPHDPSRQREAFF. CDR3 nucleotides: TGTGCCAGCAGCGACCCACACGACCCCTCAAGACAGAGGGAAGCTTTCTTT.

This clonotype was counted at least ten times. The chain carries TRBV12-3 or TRBV12-4 and TRBJ2-7; a possible D gene is TRBD1 (6 bases). CDR3 length: 13 residues. V was trimmed by 2 bases and J by 7 bases, leaving 12 bases between them. The CDR3 loop is CASSLIQGQEQYF. CDR3 DNA: TGTGCCAGCAGTTTAATTCAGGGGCAAGAGCAGTACTTC.

The chain links TRBV3-1 to TRBJ2-7; 9 bases align to TRBD2. Trimming cost V 6 bases and J 7 bases; bases outside gene matches: 10. CDR1 is LGHDT and CDR2 is YNNKEL in the germline V gene (reference sequence). CDR3 length equals 14 residues. The CDR3 loop reads CASSLAGTPLEQYF. For the CDR3, the DNA is TGTGCCAGCAGTCTAGCGGGAACCCCCCTTGAGCAGTACTTC.

This chain uses TRBV9 with TRBJ2-7; no clear D. The CDR3 consists of 15 residues. Looked up from germline, CDR1 is SGDLS and CDR2 is YYNGEE. V was clipped by 0 bases and J by 4 bases, with 14 bases between them. The CDR3 sequence: CASSVGQAPSYEQYF. The CDR3, as DNA: TGTGCCAGCAGCGTAGGTCAGGCTCCAAGTTACGAGCAGTACTTC.

The chain employs TRBV12-3 or TRBV12-4 and TRBJ2-6; unclear D gene. The germline V and J ends were trimmed by 3 bases and 0 bases, with 12 bases remaining between them. The CDR3 runs to 17 residues. The DNA of the CDR3 is TGTGCCAGCAGTTTTACCCTTGACGACTCTGGGGCCAACGTCCTGACTTTC. This encodes CASSFTLDDSGANVLTF.

This clonotype was seen a few times. The rearrangement joins TRBV28 to TRBJ2-7; D possibly corresponds to TRBD1 (5 bases). The germline gives CDR1 MDHEN, CDR2 SYDVKM. There are 15 residues in the CDR3. V was shortened by 2 bases and J by 0 bases, with 11 bases between the two germline ends. CDR3 nucleotide sequence: TGTGCCAGCAGTTTAGCGCAGGGCTACTCCTACGAGCAGTACTTC. Translating it yields CASSLAQGYSYEQYF. The full variable domain, completed using reference TRBV28 and TRBJ2-7, is DVKVTQSSRYLVKRTGEKVFLECVQDMDHENMFWYRQDPGLGLRLIYFSYDVKMKEKGDIPEGYSVSREKKERFSLILESASTNQTSMYLCASSLAQGYSYEQYFGPGTRLTVT.